This T cell receptor beta chain is drawn from a study of CD8+ T cells in alopecia areata. Study details: For the treated group, dosing was oral tofacitinib at 5 to 10 mg twice daily.

The treatment here: oral pan-JAK inhibitor, 5-10 mg twice daily. Alopecia areata patients provided lesional scalp punch biopsies and peripheral blood, both collected for the study. The V and J ends lost 0 bases and 4 bases respectively, with 10 bases between them. The CDR3 totals 14 residues. The germline CDR1 and CDR2 sequences are MGHRA and YSYEKL. In each case, RNA was isolated and then reverse transcribed into cDNA as the sequencing template. TCRdb's table, derived via immunoSEQ multiplex PCR, lists solely in-frame clones and lacks some. The sample yields over 150,000 clones, approximately 62% seen once.

The receptor comes from a human donor with alopecia areata. The sequencing here drew on CD4+ T cells sorted from blood, taken at week 24, from a patient treated with tofacitinib. The V call is TRBV4-1, the J call TRBJ2-7; D gene ambiguous. The DNA for the CDR3 is TGCGCCAGCAGCCAAGAATATAGGAGTTACGAGCAGTACTTC. It translates to CASSQEYRSYEQYF.